This TCR beta chain was identified during a study of T cell changes during pregnancy in multiple sclerosis. This CDR3 region has 18 residues. V lost 3 bases, J lost 2 bases, and 7 bases stayed unmatched. Germline lookup yields CDR1 MDHEN and CDR2 SYDVKM. Libraries were prepared by immunoSEQ multiplex PCR; TCRdb keeps only in-frame clonotypes and omits some of them. The sample includes approximately 99,000 clones, roughly 92% of them seen just once. A single count supports this clone. The receptor was isolated from a female donor with multiple sclerosis, enrolled in a pregnancy study. The chain recombines TRBV28 with TRBJ2-2, with 12 bases matching TRBD2. The material sequenced was peripheral blood, taken after pregnancy. CDR3 sequence (DNA): TGTGCCAGCAGTTTCTACTACGGACTAGCGGGAAACACCGGGGAGCTGTTTTTT. Translated, it gives CASSFYYGLAGNTGELFF.